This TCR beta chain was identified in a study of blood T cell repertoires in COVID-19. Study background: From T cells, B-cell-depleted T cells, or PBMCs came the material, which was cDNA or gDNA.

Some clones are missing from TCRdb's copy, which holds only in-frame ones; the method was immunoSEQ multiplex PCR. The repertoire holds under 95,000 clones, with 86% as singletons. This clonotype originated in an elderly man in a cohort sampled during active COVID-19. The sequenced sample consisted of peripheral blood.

In DNA, the CDR3 is TGTGCCAGCAGGGGGGTGACAGGGACTTTGGACACCGGGGAGCTGTTTTTT. This codes for CASRGVTGTLDTGELFF. The chain recombines TRBV9 with TRBJ2-2; possible D gene TRBD1, 7 bases. Trimming took off 5 bases at V and 3 bases at J, with 20 bases between the two ends. This CDR3 is built from 17 residues. CDR1 is SGDLS, CDR2 YYNGEE, per germline.